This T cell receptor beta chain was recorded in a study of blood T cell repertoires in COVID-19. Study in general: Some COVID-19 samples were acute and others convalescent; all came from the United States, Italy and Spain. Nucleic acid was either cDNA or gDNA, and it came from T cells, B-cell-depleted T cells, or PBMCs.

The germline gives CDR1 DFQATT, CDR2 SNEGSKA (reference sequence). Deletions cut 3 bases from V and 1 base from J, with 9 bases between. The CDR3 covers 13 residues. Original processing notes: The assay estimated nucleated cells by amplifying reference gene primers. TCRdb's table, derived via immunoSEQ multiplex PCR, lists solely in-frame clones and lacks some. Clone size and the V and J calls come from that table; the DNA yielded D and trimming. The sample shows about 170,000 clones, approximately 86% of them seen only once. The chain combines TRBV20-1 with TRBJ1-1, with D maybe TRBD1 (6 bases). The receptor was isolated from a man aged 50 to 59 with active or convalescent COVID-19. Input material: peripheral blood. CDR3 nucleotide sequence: TGCAGTGCTAGTAGGGGACAGAACACTGAAGCTTTCTTT. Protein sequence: CSASRGQNTEAFF.